One and the same sample provided the 24 T cell receptor beta chains below, sequenced in a study of blood T cells in healthy people across ages. With a J-beta primer mix and a sample-barcoded 5' primer, a second PCR ran about 6 to 11 cycles. TCRdb re-called the 5' RACE reads with MiXCR, one entry per CDR3 protein. The sample records around 1,900,000 distinct CDR3 sequences, approximately 40% being singletons. Sequenced input: blood. The receptors shown here come from a human donor in good health.

The gene calls are TRBV11-2 and TRBJ1-1; the D is unclear. This CDR3 is 16 amino acids long. V lost 5 bases to trimming and J lost 4 bases, with 20 bases between them. The germline V gene has CDR1 SGHAT and CDR2 FQNNGV. In DNA form, the CDR3 reads TGTGCCAGCAGCCGATGGAAGGAGAGGAGGGCCACTGAAGCTTTCTTT. This gives the protein CASSRWKERRATEAFF.

This clonotype was counted between two and nine times. This chain uses TRBV7-2 with TRBJ2-1; a possible D gene is TRBD2 (5 bases). The germline V gene has CDR1 SGHTA and CDR2 FQGNSA. This CDR3 spans 14 amino acids. Trimming took 2 bases from V and 3 from J, leaving 8 bases between them. DNA for the CDR3: TGTGCCAGCAGCTTAACGGGGTACTACAATGAGCAGTTCTTC. Protein product: CASSLTGYYNEQFF.

V usage is TRBV29-1 and J usage is TRBJ2-3; D tentatively reads TRBD1 or TRBD2 (6 bases each). The germline V and J ends were trimmed by 4 bases and 7 bases, with 9 bases remaining between them. The CDR3 loop spans 11 amino acids. Germline CDR1 SQVTM, CDR2 ANQGSEA. CDR3: CSVGGANTQYF. In DNA, the CDR3 is TGCAGCGTTGGGGGGGCCAATACGCAGTATTTT.

This clonotype was observed once. The V call is TRBV5-5, the J call TRBJ1-2, with TRBD1 matching 7 bases. J gave up 2 bases and V 4 bases, and 11 bases lay outside the gene matches. Germline V lookup: CDR1 SGHKS, CDR2 YYEKEE (reference sequence). There are 16 residues in the CDR3. CDR3 DNA: TGTGCCAGCAGCGCCTTAGACAGGGCTAGAAACTATGGCTACACCTTC. Its translation is CASSALDRARNYGYTF.

Only a few counts were recorded for this clonotype. This chain connects TRBV7-2 to TRBJ2-5, with D possibly matching TRBD2 (5 bases). The V and J ends lost 7 bases and 8 bases respectively, with 8 bases between them. The germline CDR1 and CDR2 sequences are SGHTA and FQGNSA. This CDR3 spans 10 amino acids. CDR3 protein: CASIRDTQYF. In nucleotides, the CDR3 is TGTGCCAGCATTCGGGATACCCAGTACTTC.

V is TRBV7-2 and J is TRBJ1-2; D is possibly TRBD1 (5 bases). Germline CDR1 SGHTA, CDR2 FQGNSA. This CDR3 has 17 residues. Trimming shortened V by 3 bases and J by 2 bases, and 19 bases separated the two germline ends. The CDR3 DNA sequence: TGTGCCAGCAGCTTGGGGAGCGGAGAGGGGAAAAACTATGGCTACACCTTC. This codes for CASSLGSGEGKNYGYTF.

This clonotype was recorded only once. The chain combines TRBV5-6 with TRBJ2-6, with D possibly being TRBD2 (6 bases). This CDR3 region has 18 residues. The V gene lost 0 bases and the J gene lost 0 bases, with 13 bases spanning the gap. Germline V gene data show CDR1 as SGHDT and CDR2 as YYEEEE. CDR3 bases: TGTGCCAGCAGCTTGGGGGCGGGACTCCTCTCTGGGGCCAACGTCCTGACTTTC. This sequence encodes CASSLGAGLLSGANVLTF.

This clonotype was found once. This chain joins TRBV2 and TRBJ2-7; the D call may be TRBD1 or TRBD2 (6 bases each). Germline V lookup: CDR1 SNHLY, CDR2 FYNNEI. Trimming removed 4 bases from V and 1 base from J, with 11 bases in between. CDR3 size: 14 residues. The CDR3 DNA follows: TGTGCCAGCAGTGGACAGGCGGGGTCCTACGAGCAGTACTTC. Translating gives CASSGQAGSYEQYF.

This clonotype turned up a few times. In DNA, the CDR3 is TGTGCCAGCAGCCCAGCCGGGAGGGGGGCAGGAGGCTACACCTTC. This gives the protein CASSPAGRGAGGYTF. The V call is TRBV6-2 or TRBV6-3, the J call TRBJ1-2, with D maybe TRBD1 (6 bases). The V and J ends lost 6 bases and 8 bases respectively, with 22 bases between them. This CDR3 is 15 amino acids long. Germline CDR1 MNHEY, CDR2 SVGEGT.

The table lists this clonotype with a few counts. This chain connects TRBV25-1 to TRBJ1-2; the D gene is possibly TRBD1 (6 bases). CDR1 is MGHDK and CDR2 is SYGVNS in the germline V gene. V lost 4 bases to trimming and J lost 10 bases, with 10 bases between them. CDR3 length: 11 residues. CDR3 sequence reads: CASSADRIYTF. CDR3 DNA sequence: TGTGCCAGCAGTGCCGACAGGATCTACACCTTC.

A few counts support this clonotype. The chain carries TRBV7-2 and TRBJ2-5, with 8 bases fitting TRBD2. The length of the CDR3 is 15 residues. V shed 5 bases, J shed 4 bases, and the junction held 9 bases outside the gene matches. The V gene's germline CDR1 is SGHTA and CDR2 FQGNSA. The CDR3 coding sequence is TGTGCCAGCAGCCCGCTAGCGGGTATGGTAGAGACCCAGTACTTC. Translation gives CASSPLAGMVETQYF. Combining the CDR3 with reference TRBV7-2 and TRBJ2-5 gives the whole variable domain GAGVSQSPSNKVTEKGKDVELRCDPISGHTALYWYRQSLGQGLEFLIYFQGNSAPDKSGLPSDRFSAERTGGSVSTLTIQRTQQEDSAVYLCASSPLAGMVETQYFGPGTRLLVL.

V gene TRBV12-3 or TRBV12-4 combines with J gene TRBJ2-1; possible D gene TRBD1, 6 bases. The CDR3 is made up of 14 amino acids. Trimming removed 3 bases at V and 12 bases at J, with 18 bases between. This CDR3 reads CASSLRTALGTQFF. CDR3 sequence (DNA): TGTGCCAGCAGTTTGAGGACAGCCTTAGGTACGCAGTTCTTC.

V gene TRBV4-3 combines with J gene TRBJ2-7; 12 bases line up with TRBD2. The tail of the sequence fits TRBJ2-5 better, so the J call may be wrong. The CDR3 has 16 residues. Per the germline V gene, CDR1 is LGHNA and CDR2 is YSLEER. CDR3 coding DNA: TGCGCCAGCAGCCAAGAACTAGCGGGGGGTATAGAGACCCAGTACTTC. Translation: CASSQELAGGIETQYF.

A few counts support this clonotype. This rearrangement joins TRBV5-1 to TRBJ2-4, with 11 positions matching TRBD1. The end of the DNA is better explained by TRBJ2-7, so the J call may be wrong. The germline V gene encodes CDR1 SGHRS and CDR2 YFSETQ. This CDR3 spans 15 amino acids. CDR3 sequence: CASSLRDRGDHEQYF. CDR3 nucleotide sequence: TGCGCCAGCAGCCTCCGGGACAGGGGGGATCACGAGCAGTACTTC.

This rearrangement joins TRBV10-3 to TRBJ1-1; 8 nucleotides line up with TRBD1. This CDR3 contains 15 residues. After removal of 0 bases from V and 5 bases from J, the junction contained 5 bases not matched to a gene. Germline values: CDR1 ENHRY, CDR2 SYGVKD. The CDR3 region is CAISESGDRGTEAFF. CDR3 DNA sequence: TGTGCCATCAGTGAGTCTGGCGACAGGGGAACTGAAGCTTTCTTT.

The table lists this clonotype with a few counts. The J gene is TRBJ1-5, the V gene TRBV18; 8 nucleotides align to TRBD1. Germline V CDR1 and CDR2: KGHSH, LQKENI. The ends lost 3 bases at V and 6 bases at J; junction bases unmatched: 10. The CDR3 has 16 amino acids. CDR3 coding DNA: TGTGCCAGCTCACCCCAGGGGGGACAGGCCGGTCAGCCCCAGCATTTT. As protein: CASSPQGGQAGQPQHF.

The chain recombines TRBV7-6 with TRBJ2-3, with D perhaps matching TRBD1 (6 bases). The germline V gene encodes CDR1 SGHVS and CDR2 FNYEAQ. The V end was cut by 3 bases, the J end by 5 bases, with 12 bases between. This CDR3 is built from 14 residues. The CDR3 nucleotides read TGTGCCAGCAGCTTTCAGGGGCCCGTAGATACGCAGTATTTT. It encodes CASSFQGPVDTQYF.

This clonotype was seen once. At one boundary the junction diverges from the germline segment, which might be a read error. V and J are TRBV12-3 or TRBV12-4 and TRBJ2-1; D gene unclear. The CDR3 runs 13 residues. The CDR3 is CASSPTTWNEQLF. As DNA, the CDR3 is TGTGCCAGCAGTCCTACCACTTGGAATGAGCAGCTCTTC.

This clonotype turned up a few times. The V gene is TRBV4-1, the J gene TRBJ2-1, with D perhaps matching TRBD1 (6 bases). Between the trimmed V and J ends, which lost 2 bases and 0 bases, there was a span of 20 bases. CDR3 length: 19 residues. The germline V gene has CDR1 MGHRA and CDR2 YSYEKL. CDR3 region: CASSQLMTGLVVSYNEQFF. In DNA, the CDR3 is TGCGCCAGCAGCCAACTGATGACAGGTCTTGTGGTCTCCTACAATGAGCAGTTCTTC.

This clonotype was recorded many times. The chain joins TRBV7-9 to TRBJ2-5; 8 bases are shared with TRBD2. The germline CDR1 and CDR2 sequences are SEHNR and FQNEAQ (reference sequence). With V trimmed by 2 bases and J by 4 bases, 6 bases remained unmatched. The CDR3 runs 15 residues. CDR3 sequence reads: CASSLTGTSGETQYF. CDR3 nucleotides: TGTGCCAGCAGCTTAACTGGGACTAGTGGAGAGACCCAGTACTTC.

The V and J genes are TRBV5-1 and TRBJ1-4; the D is unclear. The CDR3 covers 15 residues. Trimming removed 4 bases at V and 4 bases at J, with 14 bases between. The V gene's germline CDR1 is SGHRS and CDR2 YFSETQ. The CDR3 region is CASSRAGGINEKLFF. The DNA of the CDR3 is TGCGCCAGCAGCCGCGCAGGCGGGATTAATGAAAAACTGTTTTTT.

The chain links TRBV29-1 to TRBJ1-2, with D tentatively TRBD1 (6 bases). Trimming left V 5 bases short and J 10 bases short, with 20 bases between. The CDR3 has 13 residues. Looked up from germline, CDR1 is SQVTM and CDR2 is ANQGSEA. For the CDR3, the DNA is TGCAGCGTTTATGGGGGCTTAACTATGGCCTACACCTTC. It codes for CSVYGGLTMAYTF.

This rearrangement joins TRBV21-1 to TRBJ1-2; TRBD1 is taken as the D call from the table, unchecked against the DNA. TRBV21-1 is a pseudogene. This CDR3 comprises 14 residues. Written as DNA, the CDR3 is TGTGCCAGCAGCAGAGAGACAGGGAGGCTTGGCTACACCTTC. As protein: CASSRETGRLGYTF.

The V and J genes are TRBV6-5 and TRBJ2-7; 8 bases map to TRBD2. Trimming took 5 bases from V and 3 from J; bases not matched to a gene: 6. This CDR3 region has 14 residues. Germline V lookup: CDR1 MNHEY, CDR2 SVGAGI. Here the CDR3 DNA reads TGTGCCAGCAGTGGCGGGGGGCTACTCTACGAGCAGTACTTC. It translates to CASSGGGLLYEQYF.